The following is a T cell receptor (beta chain) sequence with its context. As yet, its antigen is unknown. The data originate from a study of T cell responses to AZD1222 COVID-19 vaccine. Study-level results: Baseline seropositives among AZD1222 recipients totaled only five to seven.

The data were produced by immunoSEQ multiplex PCR, yet TCRdb's version contains in-frame clones alone and is incomplete. The sample shows around 160,000 clones, roughly nine tenths of them seen only once. J gave up 5 bases and V 4 bases, and 12 bases lay outside the gene matches. Germline CDR1 and CDR2: KGHDR and SFDVKD. This CDR3 is built from 17 residues. This specimen was peripheral blood, taken 28 days after the second AZD1222 dose. This receptor was taken from an adult who received the AZD1222 COVID-19 vaccine. This chain uses TRBV24-1 with TRBJ1-1; TRBD1 aligns across 10 bases. The CDR3 DNA follows: TGTGCCACCAGTGACTCTAAGGTGGGACAGGGGTGGACTGAAGCTTTCTTT. Encoded protein: CATSDSKVGQGWTEAFF.